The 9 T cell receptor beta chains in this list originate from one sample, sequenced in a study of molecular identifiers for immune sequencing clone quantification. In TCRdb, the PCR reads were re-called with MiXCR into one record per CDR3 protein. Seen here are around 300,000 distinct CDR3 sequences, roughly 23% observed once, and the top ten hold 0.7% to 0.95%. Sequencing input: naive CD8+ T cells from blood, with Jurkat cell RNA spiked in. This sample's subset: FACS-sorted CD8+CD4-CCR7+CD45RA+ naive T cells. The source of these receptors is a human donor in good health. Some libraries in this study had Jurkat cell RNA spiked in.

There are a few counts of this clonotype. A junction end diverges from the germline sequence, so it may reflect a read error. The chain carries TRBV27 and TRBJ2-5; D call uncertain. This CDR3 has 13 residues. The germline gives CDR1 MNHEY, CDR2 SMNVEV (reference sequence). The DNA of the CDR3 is TGTGCCAGCAGTTTAATTAGCCAAGCGACCCAGTACTTC. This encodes CASSLISQATQYF.

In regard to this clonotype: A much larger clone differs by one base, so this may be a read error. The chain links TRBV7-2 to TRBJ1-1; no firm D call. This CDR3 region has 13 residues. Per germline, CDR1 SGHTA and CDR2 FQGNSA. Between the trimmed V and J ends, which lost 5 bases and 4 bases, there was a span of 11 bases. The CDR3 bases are TGTGCCAGCAGCACCCGTGTATCCACTGAAGCTTTCTTT. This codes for CASSTRVSTEAFF.

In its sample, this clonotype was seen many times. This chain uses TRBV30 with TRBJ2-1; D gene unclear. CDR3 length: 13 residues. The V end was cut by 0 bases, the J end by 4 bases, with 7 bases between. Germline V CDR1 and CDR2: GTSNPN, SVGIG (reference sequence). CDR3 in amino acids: CAWSVLQYNEQFF. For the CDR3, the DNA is TGTGCCTGGAGTGTATTACAGTACAATGAGCAGTTCTTC. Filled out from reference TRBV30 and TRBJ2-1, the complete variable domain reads SQTIHQWPATLVQPVGSPLSLECTVEGTSNPNLYWYRQAAGRGLQLLFYSVGIGQISSEVPQNLSASRPQDRQFILSSKKLLLSDSGFYLCAWSVLQYNEQFFGPGTRLTVL.

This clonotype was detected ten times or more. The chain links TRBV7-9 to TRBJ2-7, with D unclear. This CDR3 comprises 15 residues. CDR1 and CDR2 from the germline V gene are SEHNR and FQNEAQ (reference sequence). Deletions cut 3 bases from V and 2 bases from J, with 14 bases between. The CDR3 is CASSLAPQETYEQYF. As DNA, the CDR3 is TGTGCCAGCAGCTTGGCCCCTCAGGAAACCTACGAGCAGTACTTC.

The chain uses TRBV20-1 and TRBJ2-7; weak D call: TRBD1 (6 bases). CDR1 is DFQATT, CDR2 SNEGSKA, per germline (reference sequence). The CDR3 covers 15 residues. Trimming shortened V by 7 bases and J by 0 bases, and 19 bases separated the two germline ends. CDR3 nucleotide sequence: TGCAGTGTTTCCCTCAGGGGACGAAGCTCCTACGAGCAGTACTTC. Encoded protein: CSVSLRGRSSYEQYF.

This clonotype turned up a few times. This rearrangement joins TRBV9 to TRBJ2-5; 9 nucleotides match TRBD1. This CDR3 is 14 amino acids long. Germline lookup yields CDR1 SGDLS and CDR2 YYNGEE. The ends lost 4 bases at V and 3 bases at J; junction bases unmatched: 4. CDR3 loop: CASSPGTGKETQYF. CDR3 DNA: TGTGCCAGCAGCCCGGGGACAGGGAAAGAGACCCAGTACTTC. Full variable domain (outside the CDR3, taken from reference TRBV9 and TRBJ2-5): DSGVTQTPKHLITATGQRVTLRCSPRSGDLSVYWYQQSLDQGLQFLIQYYNGEERAKGNILERFSAQQFPDLHSELNLSSLELGDSALYFCASSPGTGKETQYFGPGTRLLVL.

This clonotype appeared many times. The CDR3: CASTSLQEGSGANVLTF. In DNA form, the CDR3 reads TGTGCCAGCACGAGTTTACAAGAGGGCTCTGGGGCCAACGTCCTGACTTTC. The J gene is TRBJ2-6, the V gene TRBV28; D is perhaps TRBD2 (5 bases). Trimming took off 7 bases at V and 0 bases at J, with 16 bases between the two ends. The CDR3 sequence is 17 residues long. CDR1 MDHEN and CDR2 SYDVKM come from the germline V gene.

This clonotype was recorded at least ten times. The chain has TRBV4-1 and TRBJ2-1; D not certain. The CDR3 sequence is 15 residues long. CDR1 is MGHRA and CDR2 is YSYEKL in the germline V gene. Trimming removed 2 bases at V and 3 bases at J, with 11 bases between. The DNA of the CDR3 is TGCGCCAGCAGCCAACCGAGCAGTTACTACAATGAGCAGTTCTTC. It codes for CASSQPSSYYNEQFF.

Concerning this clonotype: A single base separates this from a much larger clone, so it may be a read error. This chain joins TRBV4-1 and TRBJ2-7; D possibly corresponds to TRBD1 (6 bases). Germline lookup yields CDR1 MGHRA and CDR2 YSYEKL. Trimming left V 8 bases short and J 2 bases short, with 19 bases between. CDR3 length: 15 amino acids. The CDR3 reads CASCRVPDSPYEQYF. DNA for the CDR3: TGCGCCAGCTGCCGAGTGCCGGACAGCCCCTACGAGCAGTACTTC.